Listed here are 29 T cell receptor beta chains from one sample, sequenced in a study of T cell repertoires in cytomegalovirus infection. Their target antigens are unknown. TCRdb re-called the reads through MiXCR, storing one row per CDR3 protein. The repertoire holds about 920,000 distinct CDR3 sequences, with around 30% as singletons. Material: cultured CD8+ T cells from PBMCs, obtained from culture after CMV antigen stimulation. The source is a human donor in good health (CMV status not recorded). Some clones in this sample may be carry-over from other donors' samples.

This clonotype was seen at least ten times. CDR3 nucleotide sequence: TGTGCCAGCAGCCTGGGACAGGGGGCCCACAATGAGCAGTTCTTC. It translates to CASSLGQGAHNEQFF. This chain uses TRBV7-8 with TRBJ2-1, with TRBD1 matching over 12 bases. Looked up from germline, CDR1 is SGHVS and CDR2 is FQNEAQ. The junction had 4 bases not matched to a gene; V was cut back by 5 bases and J by 5 bases. The CDR3 contains 15 residues.

This chain links TRBV7-9 with TRBJ1-6; 7 bases agree with TRBD1. Per germline, CDR1 SEHNR and CDR2 FQNEAQ (reference sequence). The CDR3 length is 16 residues. Trimming cost V 1 base and J 13 bases; bases outside gene matches: 13. CDR3 nucleotide sequence: TGTGCCAGCAGCTTAGACCGGGACAGTCTGGAAACTCCCCTCCACTTT. This sequence encodes CASSLDRDSLETPLHF.

The chain joins TRBV6-1 to TRBJ2-7; 7 bases match TRBD1. Germline V gene lookup returns CDR1 MNHNS and CDR2 SASEGT. The CDR3 totals 13 residues. With 7 bases clipped from V and 2 bases from J, the junction kept 5 bases outside the gene matches. This chain's CDR3 is CASNPGTAYEQYF. CDR3 in DNA: TGTGCCAGCAACCCCGGGACAGCCTACGAGCAGTACTTC.

Ten or more counts support this clonotype. The J gene is TRBJ2-3, the V gene TRBV7-8; D is possibly TRBD1 or TRBD2 (5 bases each). V was cut by 6 bases and J by 1 base, with 20 bases left in between. The CDR3 consists of 17 residues. CDR1 is SGHVS and CDR2 is FQNEAQ in the germline V gene. The CDR3 nucleotides are TGTGCCAGCAGATCCCTCCGCACTGGGGACCGCACAGATACGCAGTATTTT. It translates to CASRSLRTGDRTDTQYF.

The gene calls are TRBV2 and TRBJ2-1; weak D call: TRBD1 (5 bases). Trimming removed 6 bases from V and 3 bases from J, with 21 bases in between. CDR3 size: 17 residues. Germline values: CDR1 SNHLY, CDR2 FYNNEI. The CDR3 loop is CASSLPLVRANYNEQFF. CDR3 bases: TGTGCCAGCAGCCTCCCACTCGTCAGGGCGAACTACAATGAGCAGTTCTTC. Based on the CDR3 plus reference TRBV2 and TRBJ2-1, the full variable domain is EPEVTQTPSHQVTQMGQEVILRCVPISNHLYFYWYRQILGQKVEFLVSFYNNEISEKSEIFDDQFSVERPDGSNFTLKIRSTKLEDSAMYFCASSLPLVRANYNEQFFGPGTRLTVL.

The rearrangement joins TRBV5-5 to TRBJ2-5, with TRBD2 as a possible D gene (6 bases). Germline CDR1 and CDR2: SGHKS and YYEKEE (reference sequence). The CDR3 runs to 16 residues. Trimming removed 1 base from V and 2 bases from J, with 15 bases in between. This chain's CDR3 is CASSLPGLLQQETQYF. DNA of the CDR3: TGTGCCAGCAGCTTGCCGGGACTCCTGCAACAAGAGACCCAGTACTTC.

This chain joins TRBV12-5 and TRBJ1-2; 10 bases match TRBD1. Germline V gives CDR1 LGHNT, CDR2 FRNRAP. V was clipped by 3 bases and J by 4 bases; unmatched bases: 11. This CDR3 contains 17 residues. CDR3 nucleotides: TGTGCTAGTGGTTTCACCGGGGGACAGGGGAATTCCTATGGCTACACCTTC. Protein: CASGFTGGQGNSYGYTF.

This clonotype was observed once. Possible read error: a much larger clone is one base away. J is TRBJ2-5 and V is TRBV7-2; 10 bases are shared with TRBD2. With V trimmed by 8 bases and J by 1 base, 13 bases remained unmatched. CDR1 SGHTA and CDR2 FQGNSA come from the germline V gene. CDR3 size: 17 residues. CDR3 coding DNA: TGTGCCAGCTCCCAGGGGCTAGCGGGGGCCCTCCAAGAGACCCAGTACTTC. Translated, it gives CASSQGLAGALQETQYF. Full variable domain (outside the CDR3, taken from reference TRBV7-2 and TRBJ2-5): GAGVSQSPSNKVTEKGKDVELRCDPISGHTALYWYRQSLGQGLEFLIYFQGNSAPDKSGLPSDRFSAERTGGSVSTLTIQRTQQEDSAVYLCASSQGLAGALQETQYFGPGTRLLVL.

V gene TRBV28 combines with J gene TRBJ1-2; D uncertain. V lost 4 bases, J lost 8 bases, and 11 bases lay in between. Germline V gives CDR1 MDHEN, CDR2 SYDVKM. The CDR3 is made up of 12 amino acids. CDR3 protein: CASSSSRTGYTF. The DNA for the CDR3 is TGTGCCAGCAGTTCTTCAAGGACCGGCTACACCTTC.

The chain carries TRBV13 and TRBJ1-4; D is ambiguous. This CDR3 contains 15 residues. The germline V and J ends were trimmed by 5 bases and 8 bases, with 18 bases remaining between them. Germline CDR1 is PRHDT and CDR2 is FYEKMQ (reference sequence). DNA for the CDR3: TGTGCCAGCAGCGGGTCGGGCTACCCTTCCGAAAAACTGTTTTTT. Protein: CASSGSGYPSEKLFF.

CDR3 sequence (DNA): TGTGCTAGTGGTTTGAACGCTCAGCCCCAGCATTTT. The encoded protein is CASGLNAQPQHF. J is TRBJ1-5 and V is TRBV12-5; D call uncertain. Trimming shortened V by 2 bases and J by 6 bases, and 5 bases separated the two germline ends. Looked up from germline, CDR1 is LGHNT and CDR2 is FRNRAP. The CDR3 loop spans 12 amino acids.

This clonotype was seen ten or more times. J is TRBJ1-2 and V is TRBV27; D is unresolved. This CDR3 comprises 11 residues. Germline CDR1 and CDR2: MNHEY and SMNVEV (reference sequence). With 8 bases removed from V and 8 bases from J, the gap between germline ends came to 12 bases. CDR3 in DNA: TGTGCCAGCTCGGACGGCTCAGGCTACACCTTC. Translating it yields CASSDGSGYTF.

V and J are TRBV19 and TRBJ2-7; TRBD1 is a possible D gene (5 bases). The length of the CDR3 is 14 residues. V was shortened by 3 bases and J by 6 bases, with 15 bases between the two germline ends. From germline, CDR1 is LNHDA and CDR2 SQIVND (reference sequence). CDR3 in amino acids: CASSIAGLATEQYF. As DNA, the CDR3 is TGTGCCAGTAGTATTGCAGGGCTCGCTACCGAGCAGTACTTC.

The table lists this clonotype with many counts. V and J are TRBV7-9 and TRBJ1-5; no clear D. This CDR3 is built from 14 residues. The V end lost 5 bases, the J end lost 7 bases, and 15 bases lay between the germline ends. CDR1 is SEHNR, CDR2 FQNEAQ, per germline (reference sequence). Here the CDR3 DNA reads TGTGCCAGCAGCCCGACGGGTTCGGGGCAGCCCCAGCATTTT. Translated, it gives CASSPTGSGQPQHF.

The rearrangement joins TRBV27 to TRBJ2-7; D assignment may be TRBD1 or TRBD2 (6 bases each). This CDR3 is 14 amino acids long. The germline V gene encodes CDR1 MNHEY and CDR2 SMNVEV (reference sequence). CDR3 in DNA: TGTGCCAGCAATTTATCGGGGGCGGGGTACGAGCAGTACGTC. It specifies CASNLSGAGYEQYV.

This clonotype occurred a few times. The chain recombines TRBV27 with TRBJ1-1; a possible D gene is TRBD1 (5 bases). The CDR3 consists of 15 residues. Germline CDR1 is MNHEY and CDR2 is SMNVEV (reference sequence). V was pared by 0 bases and J by 0 bases, with 8 bases between. CDR3 loop: CASSLSKGLNTEAFF. CDR3 nucleotide sequence: TGTGCCAGCAGTTTATCCAAGGGGTTGAACACTGAAGCTTTCTTT.

This clonotype was seen a handful of times. This sequence joins TRBV20-1 and TRBJ2-5; TRBD2 agrees at 9 bases. The CDR3 length is 12 residues. Germline trimming cut 7 bases from V and 2 bases from J; bases unmatched to any gene: 2. In germline, CDR1 is DFQATT, CDR2 SNEGSKA (reference sequence). DNA of the CDR3: TGCAGTGTGACTAGCGGTCAAGAGACCCAGTACTTC. The encoded protein is CSVTSGQETQYF.

The table lists this clonotype with many counts. The chain is built from TRBV7-6 and TRBJ2-2; 11 nucleotides match TRBD2. This CDR3 spans 17 amino acids. V lost 5 bases and J lost 4; bases outside the gene matches: 9. Germline CDR1 is SGHVS and CDR2 is FNYEAQ. CDR3 nucleotides: TGTGCCAGCAGCCTCCTAGCCGGACTAGCGGGCACCGGGGAGCTGTTTTTT. This translates into CASSLLAGLAGTGELFF.

The chain carries TRBV7-6 and TRBJ2-3, with D unclear. Germline values: CDR1 SGHVS, CDR2 FNYEAQ. V lost 4 bases to trimming and J lost 4 bases, with 15 bases between them. The CDR3 contains 15 residues. CDR3 protein: CASSSALGLADTQYF. CDR3 nucleotides: TGTGCCAGCAGCTCCGCTTTGGGGTTGGCAGATACGCAGTATTTT. Full variable domain (missing parts from reference TRBV7-6 and TRBJ2-3): GAGVSQSPRYKVTKRGQDVALRCDPISGHVSLYWYRQALGQGPEFLTYFNYEAQQDKSGLPNDRFSAERPEGSISTLTIQRTEQRDSAMYRCASSSALGLADTQYFGPGTRLTVL.

The V and J genes are TRBV5-8 and TRBJ1-5, with D possibly TRBD1 on 5 matching bases. There are 13 residues in the CDR3. Germline CDR1 and CDR2: SGHTS and YDEGEE. The V gene lost 1 base and the J gene lost 8 bases, with 10 bases spanning the gap. CDR3 in DNA: TGTGCCAGCAGCTTGCAGGGTGGTGAGCCCCAGCATTTT. Amino acids: CASSLQGGEPQHF.

The V gene is TRBV20-1, the J gene TRBJ2-1; D gene ambiguous. Germline V gene data show CDR1 as DFQATT and CDR2 as SNEGSKA (reference sequence). The CDR3 is 15 residues long. V lost 1 base and J 0 bases, leaving 10 bases between the germline ends. The DNA for the CDR3 is TGCAGTGCTAGAGCCAGTCATAGCTCCTACAATGAGCAGTTCTTC. Protein: CSARASHSSYNEQFF.

This clonotype has more than one count but fewer than ten. The chain links TRBV4-2 to TRBJ2-3, with unresolved D. V gave up 0 bases and J gave up 3 bases, with 7 bases separating them. The CDR3 covers 14 residues. Per the germline V gene, CDR1 is LGHNA and CDR2 is YNFKEQ. CDR3 protein: CASSQEDGTDTQYF. The CDR3 bases are TGTGCCAGCAGCCAAGAAGATGGGACAGATACGCAGTATTTT.

With regard to this clonotype: This CDR3 fails to terminate in the conserved phenylalanine or tryptophan, so it likely reflects a read error. The chain recombines TRBV2 with TRBJ2-3; D might be TRBD2 (5 bases). This CDR3 has 16 amino acids. The V and J ends lost 5 bases and 1 base respectively, with 16 bases between them. Germline CDR1 SNHLY, CDR2 FYNNEI. The chain's CDR3 is CASSFERWGGTDTQYS. For the CDR3, the DNA is TGTGCCAGCAGTTTTGAGCGGTGGGGAGGCACAGATACGCAGTATTCT.

This clonotype was detected ten times or more. CDR3 sequence: CASSAGVEAFF. CDR3 DNA: TGTGCCAGCAGCGCGGGGGTTGAAGCTTTCTTT. J is TRBJ1-1 and V is TRBV7-2; a possible D gene is TRBD1 (5 bases). This CDR3 contains 11 residues. Germline values: CDR1 SGHTA, CDR2 FQGNSA. V was clipped by 5 bases and J by 7 bases, with 8 bases between them.

Many counts were recorded for this clonotype. The CDR3 region is CASSPDNQETQYF. Here the CDR3 DNA reads TGTGCCAGCAGCCCGGACAACCAAGAGACCCAGTACTTC. V gene TRBV7-6 combines with J gene TRBJ2-5, with D possibly being TRBD1 (5 bases). V lost 5 bases and J lost 0, with 7 bases in between. This CDR3 is 13 amino acids long. Germline V gene data show CDR1 as SGHVS and CDR2 as FNYEAQ.

This clonotype turned up a few times. The chain joins TRBV3-1 to TRBJ2-1; D gene uncertain. V was cut by 4 bases and J by 0 bases, with 10 bases left in between. The CDR3 has 15 amino acids. CDR1 is LGHDT, CDR2 YNNKEL, per germline (reference sequence). CDR3 bases: TGTGCCAGCAGCCCCTTGGGATCCTCCTACAATGAGCAGTTCTTC. Amino acids: CASSPLGSSYNEQFF.

Here the CDR3 reads CSVEGTGVFNEQFF. CDR3 bases: TGCAGCGTTGAAGGGACAGGGGTATTCAATGAGCAGTTCTTC. V usage is TRBV29-1 and J usage is TRBJ2-1, with 9 bases matching TRBD1. CDR3 length: 14 amino acids. V gave up 1 base and J gave up 6 bases; unmatched junction bases: 4. Germline V gives CDR1 SQVTM, CDR2 ANQGSEA.

The CDR3 region is CASSYQDLYEQYV. The CDR3 DNA sequence: TGTGCCAGCAGTTACCAGGACCTGTACGAGCAGTACGTC. This chain uses TRBV6-2 or TRBV6-3 with TRBJ2-7; D ambiguous. The germline V gene encodes CDR1 MNHEY and CDR2 SVGEGT. V dropped 2 bases and J dropped 4 bases, with 9 bases sitting between them. This CDR3 is 13 amino acids long.

The chain has TRBV7-6 and TRBJ2-4; D may correspond to TRBD1 or TRBD2 (5 bases each). Germline V lookup: CDR1 SGHVS, CDR2 FNYEAQ. The CDR3 contains 16 residues. V dropped 1 base and J dropped 3 bases, with 13 bases sitting between them. CDR3 residues: CASSLEEGLVKNIQYF. For the CDR3, the DNA is TGTGCCAGCAGCTTAGAAGAGGGGTTGGTCAAAAACATTCAGTACTTC.